This passage covers 25 T cell receptor beta chains from one sample sequenced in a study of shared clonotypes between healthy human individuals. Measured with immunoSEQ multiplex PCR; TCRdb has only the in-frame clones, and not every one. The sample consists of more than 400,000 clones, 81% of them appearing once. The sequenced material came from PBMCs. These receptor sequences come from a woman between 40 and 50 years old in good health. Some clones in this sample may be carry-over from other donors' samples.

At least ten counts were recorded for this clone. The chain uses TRBV9 and TRBJ2-2, with unresolved D. This CDR3 region has 12 residues. From germline, CDR1 is SGDLS and CDR2 YYNGEE. The V end lost 2 bases, the J end lost 6 bases, and 5 bases lay between the germline ends. In nucleotides, the CDR3 is TGTGCCAGCAGCGTTAACCCCGGGGAGCTGTTTTTT. Protein product: CASSVNPGELFF. The variable domain in full, completed from reference TRBV9 and TRBJ2-2, reads DSGVTQTPKHLITATGQRVTLRCSPRSGDLSVYWYQQSLDQGLQFLIQYYNGEERAKGNILERFSAQQFPDLHSELNLSSLELGDSALYFCASSVNPGELFFGEGSRLTVL.

V gene TRBV6-1 combines with J gene TRBJ1-1; unclear D gene. This CDR3 is 13 amino acids long. Germline lookup yields CDR1 MNHNS and CDR2 SASEGT. V was pared by 6 bases and J by 4 bases, with 12 bases between. The CDR3 region has the DNA TGTGCCAGCAGCCAGTTGTTCGGCACTGAAGCTTTCTTT. Translation gives CASSQLFGTEAFF.

This chain joins TRBV2 and TRBJ2-4; TRBD2 might be the D (6 bases). V was shortened by 6 bases and J by 6 bases, with 15 bases between the two germline ends. The CDR3 covers 14 residues. Per the germline V gene, CDR1 is SNHLY and CDR2 is FYNNEI. CDR3 DNA: TGTGCCAGCAGGGGGGACTTTGGGGGAAACATTCAGTACTTC. This translates into CASRGDFGGNIQYF.

The V gene is TRBV5-1, the J gene TRBJ2-1; D unresolved. Looked up from germline, CDR1 is SGHRS and CDR2 is YFSETQ. The V end was cut by 0 bases, the J end by 8 bases, with 3 bases between. The CDR3 covers 11 residues. This CDR3 is CASSLGYEQFF. The DNA of the CDR3 is TGCGCCAGCAGCTTGGGGTATGAGCAGTTCTTC.

The J gene is TRBJ1-2, the V gene TRBV7-2; the match to TRBD1 covers 7 bases. Germline CDR1 is SGHTA and CDR2 is FQGNSA. The junction had 5 bases not matched to a gene; V was cut back by 5 bases and J by 5 bases. The CDR3 is 13 amino acids. Written as DNA, the CDR3 is TGTGCCAGCAGCGAATACAGGGGATATGGCTACACCTTC. Protein sequence: CASSEYRGYGYTF.

The chain is built from TRBV7-8 and TRBJ2-5; perhaps TRBD1 as D (6 bases). With 1 base removed from V and 9 bases from J, the gap between germline ends came to 15 bases. In germline, CDR1 is SGHVS, CDR2 FQNEAQ. This CDR3 spans 14 amino acids. The CDR3 loop is CASSLVGQNRAQYF. CDR3 sequence (DNA): TGTGCCAGCAGCTTAGTTGGACAGAACCGAGCCCAGTACTTC.

The J gene is TRBJ1-5, the V gene TRBV19, with D maybe TRBD1 (5 bases). This CDR3 spans 18 amino acids. Trimming removed 8 bases from V and 2 bases from J, with 25 bases in between. The germline CDR1 and CDR2 sequences are LNHDA and SQIVND (reference sequence). CDR3 loop: CASLSLMRGSVGNQPQHF. CDR3 nucleotides: TGTGCCAGTCTCTCTTTGATGCGGGGGAGCGTTGGCAATCAGCCCCAGCATTTT.

V usage is TRBV28 and J usage is TRBJ2-6, with D perhaps matching TRBD1 (5 bases). Trimming cost V 5 bases and J 0 bases, with 8 bases left between them. CDR1 is MDHEN, CDR2 SYDVKM, per germline. The CDR3 consists of 15 residues. CDR3 sequence (DNA): TGTGCCAGCAGTCTGCAGGGCTCTGGGGCCAACGTCCTGACTTTC. Protein sequence: CASSLQGSGANVLTF.

A note on this clone: A read error is likely here: a far larger clone is one base away. The chain combines TRBV25-1 with TRBJ2-7, with TRBD2 identical over 10 bases. CDR1 is MGHDK, CDR2 SYGVNS, per germline. The CDR3 spans 16 residues. This CDR3 is CASSPSGSRSRGEQCF. CDR3 sequence (DNA): TGTGCCAGCAGTCCTAGCGGGAGCCGATCACGGGGCGAGCAGTGCTTC.

This clone was detected a few times. The chain carries TRBV7-9 and TRBJ2-3; D not certain. Between the trimmed V and J ends, which lost 8 bases and 0 bases, there was a span of 12 bases. The CDR3 runs to 14 residues. CDR1 and CDR2 (germline): SEHNR, FQNEAQ (reference sequence). The CDR3 DNA reads TGTGCCAGCTCCCCTGGCAGCAGCACAGATACGCAGTATTTT. As protein: CASSPGSSTDTQYF.

Details on this clone: A far larger clone differs by one base, so this is likely a read error. CDR3 region: CASSSGTSGSYEQYF. The CDR3 DNA sequence: TGTGCCAGCAGCTCCGGGACTAGCGGGAGTTACGAGCAGTACTTC. The chain employs TRBV7-8 and TRBJ2-7; 14 nucleotides align to TRBD2. Germline loops: CDR1 SGHVS, CDR2 FQNEAQ. The CDR3 has 15 residues. V shed 4 bases, J shed 4 bases, and the junction held 3 bases outside the gene matches.

The V gene is TRBV7-2, the J gene TRBJ2-3; 13 bases line up with TRBD2. The CDR3 is made up of 19 amino acids. V shed 5 bases, J shed 6 bases, and the junction held 17 bases outside the gene matches. Per the germline V gene, CDR1 is SGHTA and CDR2 is FQGNSA. Written as DNA, the CDR3 is TGTGCCAGCAGCCCCACCCGGGGAACTAGCGGGAGGGCCTGGGATACGCAGTATTTT. Protein product: CASSPTRGTSGRAWDTQYF.

The chain recombines TRBV5-1 with TRBJ1-3; TRBD1 might be the D (6 bases). Per the germline V gene, CDR1 is SGHRS and CDR2 is YFSETQ. CDR3 length: 18 residues. V shed 2 bases and J shed 0 bases, with 18 bases lying between them. The CDR3 bases are TGCGCCAGCAGCTTATCCCCGGGACAAAAAATCTCTGGAAACACCATATATTTT. Encoded protein: CASSLSPGQKISGNTIYF.

The chain couples TRBV15 to TRBJ2-7; TRBD2 might be the D (5 bases). V lost 2 bases and J lost 6, with 26 bases in between. The CDR3 is 18 residues long. Per germline, CDR1 LNHNV and CDR2 YYDKDF (reference sequence). The DNA of the CDR3 is TGTGCCACCAGCAGACCCCAGTGTACATGGACTGGGATGGGCGAGCAGTACTTC. It translates to CATSRPQCTWTGMGEQYF.

DNA for the CDR3: TGTGCCAGCAGCTTGGGTCACTGGGAAGAGACCCAGTACTTC. Encoded protein: CASSLGHWEETQYF. V usage is TRBV5-4 and J usage is TRBJ2-5, with D unclear. This CDR3 contains 14 residues. The V end lost 0 bases, the J end lost 3 bases, and 9 bases lay between the germline ends. CDR1 and CDR2 from the germline V gene are SGHNT and YYREEE (reference sequence).

This clone was detected many times. The chain recombines TRBV30 with TRBJ2-5; D may be TRBD1 or TRBD2 (5 bases each). TRBJ2-7 explains the end of the DNA better; the J call may be wrong. The CDR3 has 13 residues. Germline loops: CDR1 GTSNPN, CDR2 SVGIG (reference sequence). CDR3 region: CAWSVLGDYEQYF. The CDR3 DNA sequence: TGTGCCTGGAGTGTACTGGGGGACTACGAGCAGTACTTC.

This chain uses TRBV19 with TRBJ1-5; D is uncertain. Deletions cut 5 bases from V and 6 bases from J, with 8 bases between. This CDR3 has 12 amino acids. Germline CDR1 is LNHDA and CDR2 is SQIVND (reference sequence). CDR3 in amino acids: CASSFSFQPQHF. CDR3 in DNA: TGTGCCAGTAGTTTTAGTTTTCAGCCCCAGCATTTT.

The rearrangement uses TRBV4-3 and TRBJ2-3; a possible D gene is TRBD2 (6 bases). The CDR3 runs 18 residues. The ends were cut back, 0 bases at V and 0 bases at J, with 16 bases in the middle. CDR1 and CDR2 from the germline V gene are LGHNA and YSLEER. The CDR3 DNA is TGCGCCAGCAGCCAAGAGAAAATAGCGGTTACTAGCACAGATACGCAGTATTTT. This encodes CASSQEKIAVTSTDTQYF.

The chain joins TRBV27 to TRBJ1-1, with D maybe TRBD1 (5 bases). Trimming removed 6 bases at V and 7 bases at J, with 21 bases between. Germline V CDR1 and CDR2: MNHEY, SMNVEV (reference sequence). The CDR3 has 15 residues. The CDR3 here is CASRLRVLGVGEAFF. For the CDR3, the DNA is TGTGCCAGCAGGTTAAGGGTTTTGGGGGTAGGTGAAGCTTTCTTT.

The chain is built from TRBV28 and TRBJ2-7, with 11 nucleotides matching TRBD1. CDR1 is MDHEN and CDR2 is SYDVKM in the germline V gene. This CDR3 spans 13 amino acids. With V trimmed by 8 bases and J by 10 bases, 10 bases remained unmatched. CDR3 DNA sequence: TGTGCCAGCTCTCAAGGGGACAGGGGGTTTCAGTACTTC. It yields the protein CASSQGDRGFQYF.

This clone showed up many times. The chain links TRBV4-2 to TRBJ2-2; D is unclear. Trimming stripped 0 bases from V and 7 bases from J, with 9 bases between. This CDR3 is built from 14 residues. Germline V gene data show CDR1 as LGHNA and CDR2 as YNFKEQ. The CDR3 spells CASSQDTPSGELFF. The CDR3 DNA is TGTGCCAGCAGCCAAGATACCCCCAGCGGGGAGCTGTTTTTT.

The chain uses TRBV4-2 and TRBJ2-7, with 9 nucleotides matching TRBD1. Germline V lookup: CDR1 LGHNA, CDR2 YNFKEQ. The CDR3 is 15 amino acids. The trim removed 4 bases at V and 3 bases at J, leaving 7 bases unmatched. CDR3 sequence (DNA): TGTGCCAGCAGCCGGACCGGGACAGGGATCTACGAGCAGTACTTC. It encodes CASSRTGTGIYEQYF.

The V call is TRBV5-4, the J call TRBJ1-3; maybe TRBD1 (5 bases). V dropped 2 bases and J dropped 8 bases, with 14 bases sitting between them. The CDR3 covers 14 residues. Per germline, CDR1 SGHNT and CDR2 YYREEE (reference sequence). CDR3: CASSFGRAGDTIYF. The CDR3 DNA sequence: TGTGCCAGCAGCTTTGGCAGGGCTGGGGACACCATATATTTT.

CDR3 DNA sequence: TGTGCCAGCTCCCAAGGGACTAGCGGGACAAGCTCCTACGAGCAGTACTTC. Translated, it gives CASSQGTSGTSSYEQYF. The genes are TRBV18 and TRBJ2-7; TRBD2 aligns across 13 bases. V gave up 6 bases and J gave up 0 bases; unmatched junction bases: 8. The length of the CDR3 is 17 residues. Germline CDR1 and CDR2: KGHSH and LQKENI.

This clone has a single count. The V and J genes are TRBV11-2 and TRBJ2-7, with 8 positions matching TRBD2. Trimming cost V 5 bases and J 3 bases; bases outside gene matches: 6. This CDR3 region has 14 residues. Germline CDR1 and CDR2: SGHAT and FQNNGV. The CDR3 nucleotides read TGTGCCAGCAGCCGGGGACTAGACTACTACGAGCAGTACTTC. Its protein product is CASSRGLDYYEQYF.